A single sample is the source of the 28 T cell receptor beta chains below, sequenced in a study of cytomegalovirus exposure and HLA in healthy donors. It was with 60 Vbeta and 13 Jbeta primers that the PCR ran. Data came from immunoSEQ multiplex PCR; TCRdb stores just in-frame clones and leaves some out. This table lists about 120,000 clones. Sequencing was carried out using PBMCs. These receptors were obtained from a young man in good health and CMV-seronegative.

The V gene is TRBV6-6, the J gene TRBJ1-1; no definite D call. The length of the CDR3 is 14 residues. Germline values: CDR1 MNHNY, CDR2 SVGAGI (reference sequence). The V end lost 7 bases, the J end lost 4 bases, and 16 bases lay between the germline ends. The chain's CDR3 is CASTTEWEGTEAFF. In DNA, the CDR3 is TGTGCCAGCACAACAGAATGGGAGGGCACTGAAGCTTTCTTT.

The CDR3 spells CASRPPGREWYEQYF. The DNA of the CDR3 is TGTGCCAGCAGACCCCCGGGGCGGGAGTGGTACGAGCAGTACTTC. The chain joins TRBV27 to TRBJ2-7, with 7 bases lining up with TRBD2. The germline gives CDR1 MNHEY, CDR2 SMNVEV (reference sequence). The CDR3 loop spans 15 amino acids. V shed 6 bases and J 4 bases; nucleotides not matched to a gene: 12.

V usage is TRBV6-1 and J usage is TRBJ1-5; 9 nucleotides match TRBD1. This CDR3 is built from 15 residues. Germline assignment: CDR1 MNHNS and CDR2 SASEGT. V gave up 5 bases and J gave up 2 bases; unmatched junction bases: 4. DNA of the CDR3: TGTGCCAGCAGTTTGGACAGGGGTGGCAATCAGCCCCAGCATTTT. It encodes CASSLDRGGNQPQHF.

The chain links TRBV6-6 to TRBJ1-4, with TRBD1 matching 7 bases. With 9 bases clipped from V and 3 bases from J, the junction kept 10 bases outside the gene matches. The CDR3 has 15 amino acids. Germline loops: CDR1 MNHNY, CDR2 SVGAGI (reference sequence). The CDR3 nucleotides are TGTGCCAGTAGGGGGCCAGTTGGAGCTAATGAAAAACTGTTTTTT. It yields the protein CASRGPVGANEKLFF.

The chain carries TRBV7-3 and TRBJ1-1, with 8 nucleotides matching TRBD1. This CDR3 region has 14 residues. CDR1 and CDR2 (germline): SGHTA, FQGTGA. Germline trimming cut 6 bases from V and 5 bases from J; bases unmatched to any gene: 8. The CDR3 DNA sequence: TGTGCCAGCAGGTCAGGACAGGGTAAAACTGAAGCTTTCTTT. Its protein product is CASRSGQGKTEAFF.

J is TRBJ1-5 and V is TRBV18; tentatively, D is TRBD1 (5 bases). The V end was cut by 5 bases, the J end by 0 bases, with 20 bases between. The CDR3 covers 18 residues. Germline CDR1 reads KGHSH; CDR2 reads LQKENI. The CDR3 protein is CASSSRVGRRASNQPQHF. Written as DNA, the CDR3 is TGTGCCAGCTCATCTAGAGTTGGGCGCAGGGCTAGCAATCAGCCCCAGCATTTT. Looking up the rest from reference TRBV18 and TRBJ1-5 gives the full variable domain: NAGVMQNPRHLVRRRGQEARLRCSPMKGHSHVYWYRQLPEEGLKFMVYLQKENIIDESGMPKERFSAEFPKEGPSILRIQQVVRGDSAAYFCASSSRVGRRASNQPQHFGDGTRLSIL.

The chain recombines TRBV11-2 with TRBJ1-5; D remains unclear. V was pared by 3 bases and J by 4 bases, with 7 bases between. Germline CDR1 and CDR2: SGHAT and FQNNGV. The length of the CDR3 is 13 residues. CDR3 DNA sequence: TGTGCCAGCAGCTTTAGCGGGAATCAGCCCCAGCATTTT. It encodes CASSFSGNQPQHF.

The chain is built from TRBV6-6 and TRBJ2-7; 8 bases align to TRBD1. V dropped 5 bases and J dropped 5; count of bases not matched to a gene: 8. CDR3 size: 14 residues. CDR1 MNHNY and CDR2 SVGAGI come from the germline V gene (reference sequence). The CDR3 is CASSPFGTGNEQYF. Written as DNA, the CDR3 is TGTGCCAGCAGTCCCTTTGGGACAGGAAACGAGCAGTACTTC.

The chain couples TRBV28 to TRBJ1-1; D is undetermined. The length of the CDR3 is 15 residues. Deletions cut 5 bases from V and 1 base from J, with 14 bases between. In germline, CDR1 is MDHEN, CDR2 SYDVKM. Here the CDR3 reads CASSDPQNPNTEAFF. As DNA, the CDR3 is TGTGCCAGCAGTGACCCACAGAACCCGAACACTGAAGCTTTCTTT.

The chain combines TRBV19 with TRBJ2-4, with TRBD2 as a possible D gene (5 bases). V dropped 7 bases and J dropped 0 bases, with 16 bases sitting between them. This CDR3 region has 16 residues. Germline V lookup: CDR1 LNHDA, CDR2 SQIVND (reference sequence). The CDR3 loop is CASIPRAGGAKNIQYF. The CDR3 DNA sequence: TGTGCCAGTATCCCGAGGGCAGGAGGAGCCAAAAACATTCAGTACTTC.

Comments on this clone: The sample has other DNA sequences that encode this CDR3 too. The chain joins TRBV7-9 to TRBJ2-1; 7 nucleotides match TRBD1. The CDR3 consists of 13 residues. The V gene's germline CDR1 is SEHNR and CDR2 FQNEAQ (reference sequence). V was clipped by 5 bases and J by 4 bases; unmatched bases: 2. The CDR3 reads CASSPGQYNEQFF. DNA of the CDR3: TGTGCCAGCAGCCCGGGACAGTACAATGAGCAGTTCTTC.

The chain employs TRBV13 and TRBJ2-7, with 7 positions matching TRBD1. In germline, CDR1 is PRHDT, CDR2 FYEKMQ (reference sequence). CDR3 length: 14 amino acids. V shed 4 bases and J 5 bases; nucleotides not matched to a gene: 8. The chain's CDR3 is CASSSLTGYHEQYF. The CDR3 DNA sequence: TGTGCCAGCAGCTCGCTGACAGGGTACCACGAGCAGTACTTC.

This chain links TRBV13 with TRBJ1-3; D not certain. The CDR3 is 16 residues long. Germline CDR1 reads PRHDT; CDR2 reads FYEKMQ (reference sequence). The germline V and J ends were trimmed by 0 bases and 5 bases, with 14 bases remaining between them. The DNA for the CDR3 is TGTGCCAGCAGCTTAGGCGGGAGCCGTTTAAGAAACACCATATATTTT. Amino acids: CASSLGGSRLRNTIYF. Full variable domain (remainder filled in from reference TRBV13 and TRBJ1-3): AAGVIQSPRHLIKEKRETATLKCYPIPRHDTVYWYQQGPGQDPQFLISFYEKMQSDKGSIPDRFSAQQFSDYHSELNMSSLELGDSALYFCASSLGGSRLRNTIYFGEGSWLTVV.

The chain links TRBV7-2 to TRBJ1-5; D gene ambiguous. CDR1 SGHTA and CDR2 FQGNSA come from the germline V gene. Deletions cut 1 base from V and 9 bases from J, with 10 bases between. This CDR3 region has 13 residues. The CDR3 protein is CASSLGAGWPQHF. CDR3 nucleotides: TGTGCCAGCAGCTTAGGGGCGGGGTGGCCCCAGCATTTT.

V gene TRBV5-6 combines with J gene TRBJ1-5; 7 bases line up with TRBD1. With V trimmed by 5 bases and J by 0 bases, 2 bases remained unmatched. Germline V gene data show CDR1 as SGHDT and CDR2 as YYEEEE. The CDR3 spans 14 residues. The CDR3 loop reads CASRHRGSNQPQHF. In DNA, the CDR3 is TGTGCCAGCAGGCACAGGGGTAGCAATCAGCCCCAGCATTTT.

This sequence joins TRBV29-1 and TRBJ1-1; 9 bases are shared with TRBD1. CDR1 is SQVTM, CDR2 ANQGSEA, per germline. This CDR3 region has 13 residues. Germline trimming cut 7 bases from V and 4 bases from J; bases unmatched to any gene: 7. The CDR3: CSGGDRAGTEAFF. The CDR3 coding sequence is TGCAGCGGGGGGGACAGGGCGGGCACTGAAGCTTTCTTT.

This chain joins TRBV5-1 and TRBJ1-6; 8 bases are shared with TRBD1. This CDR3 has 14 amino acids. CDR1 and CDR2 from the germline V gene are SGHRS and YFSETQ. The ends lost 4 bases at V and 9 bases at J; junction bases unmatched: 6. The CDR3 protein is CASSPTGVGSPLHF. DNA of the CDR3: TGCGCCAGCAGCCCGACAGGGGTGGGTTCACCCCTCCACTTT.

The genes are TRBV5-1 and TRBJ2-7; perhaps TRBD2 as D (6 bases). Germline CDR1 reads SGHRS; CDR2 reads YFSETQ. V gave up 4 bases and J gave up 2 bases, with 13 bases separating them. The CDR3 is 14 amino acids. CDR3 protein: CASSRTGLTYEQYF. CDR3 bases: TGCGCCAGCAGCAGAACGGGACTTACCTACGAGCAGTACTTC.

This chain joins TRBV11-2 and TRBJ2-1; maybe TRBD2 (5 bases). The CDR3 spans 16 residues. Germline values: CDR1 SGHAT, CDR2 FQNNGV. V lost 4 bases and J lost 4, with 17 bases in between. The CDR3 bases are TGTGCCAGCAGCTCCCCCCTTGGGAGTTCGTACAATGAGCAGTTCTTC. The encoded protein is CASSSPLGSSYNEQFF.

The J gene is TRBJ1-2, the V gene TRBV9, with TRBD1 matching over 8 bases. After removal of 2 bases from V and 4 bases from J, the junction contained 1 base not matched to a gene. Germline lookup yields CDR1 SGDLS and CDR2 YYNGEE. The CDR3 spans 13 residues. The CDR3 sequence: CASSVGQGYGYTF. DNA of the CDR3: TGTGCCAGCAGCGTCGGACAGGGCTATGGCTACACCTTC.

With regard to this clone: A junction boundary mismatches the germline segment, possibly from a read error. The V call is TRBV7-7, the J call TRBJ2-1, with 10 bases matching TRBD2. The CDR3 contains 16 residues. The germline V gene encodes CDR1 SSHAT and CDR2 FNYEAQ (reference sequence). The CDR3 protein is CASSLLAGGNTNEQFF. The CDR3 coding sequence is TGTGCTAGCAGCTTGTTAGCGGGGGGCAATACCAATGAGCAGTTCTTC. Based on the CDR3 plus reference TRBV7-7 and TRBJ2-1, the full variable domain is GAGVSQSPRYKVTKRGQDVTLRCDPISSHATLYWYQQALGQGPEFLTYFNYEAQPDKSGLPSDRFSAERPEGSISTLTIQRTEQRDSAMYRCASSLLAGGNTNEQFFGPGTRLTVL.

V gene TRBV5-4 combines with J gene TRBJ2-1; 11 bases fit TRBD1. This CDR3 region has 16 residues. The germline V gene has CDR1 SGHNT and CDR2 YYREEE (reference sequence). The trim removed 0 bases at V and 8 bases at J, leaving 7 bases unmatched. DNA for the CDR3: TGTGCCAGCAGCTTGGGACGGGACAGGGGGTTCTATGAGCAGTTCTTC. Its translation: CASSLGRDRGFYEQFF. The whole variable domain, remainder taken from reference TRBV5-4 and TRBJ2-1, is ETGVTQSPTHLIKTRGQQVTLRCSSQSGHNTVSWYQQALGQGPQFIFQYYREEENGRGNFPPRFSGLQFPNYSSELNVNALELDDSALYLCASSLGRDRGFYEQFFGPGTRLTVL.

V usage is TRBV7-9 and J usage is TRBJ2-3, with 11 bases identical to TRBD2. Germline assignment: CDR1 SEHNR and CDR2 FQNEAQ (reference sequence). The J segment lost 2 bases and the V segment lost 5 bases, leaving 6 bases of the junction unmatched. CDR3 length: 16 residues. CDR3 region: CASSPPTSGVTDTQYF. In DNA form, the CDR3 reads TGTGCCAGCAGCCCACCGACTAGCGGGGTCACAGATACGCAGTATTTT.

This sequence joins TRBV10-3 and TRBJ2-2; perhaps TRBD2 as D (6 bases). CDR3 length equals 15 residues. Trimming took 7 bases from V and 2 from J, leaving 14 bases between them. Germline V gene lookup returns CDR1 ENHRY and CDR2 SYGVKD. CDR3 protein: CAIKRRGINTGELFF. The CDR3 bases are TGTGCCATCAAACGCCGGGGGATTAACACCGGGGAGCTGTTTTTT.

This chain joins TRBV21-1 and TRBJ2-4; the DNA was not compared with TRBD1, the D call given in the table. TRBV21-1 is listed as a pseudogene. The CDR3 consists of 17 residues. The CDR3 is CASSKDTGGGGKNIQYF. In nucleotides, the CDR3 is TGTGCCAGCAGCAAAGACACAGGGGGAGGTGGCAAAAACATTCAGTACTTC.

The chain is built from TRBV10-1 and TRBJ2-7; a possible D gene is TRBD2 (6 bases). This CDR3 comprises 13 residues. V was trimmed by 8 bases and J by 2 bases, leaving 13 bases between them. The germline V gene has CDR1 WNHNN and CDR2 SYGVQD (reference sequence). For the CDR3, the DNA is TGCGCCAGCGCCCGGGACTCTACCTACGAGCAGTACTTC. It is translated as CASARDSTYEQYF.

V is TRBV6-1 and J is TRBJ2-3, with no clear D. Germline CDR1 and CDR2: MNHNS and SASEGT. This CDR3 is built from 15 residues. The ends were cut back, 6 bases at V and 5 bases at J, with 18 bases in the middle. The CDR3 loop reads CASRVPYPLRDTQYF. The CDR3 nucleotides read TGTGCCAGCAGGGTCCCTTACCCCCTACGAGATACGCAGTATTTT.

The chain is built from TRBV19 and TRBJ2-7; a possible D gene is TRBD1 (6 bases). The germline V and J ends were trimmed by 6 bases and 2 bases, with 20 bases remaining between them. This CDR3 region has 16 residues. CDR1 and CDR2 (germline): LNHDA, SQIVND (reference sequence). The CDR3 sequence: CASSITLGQPPYEQYF. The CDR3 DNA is TGTGCCAGTAGCATAACCTTAGGACAGCCCCCCTACGAGCAGTACTTC.